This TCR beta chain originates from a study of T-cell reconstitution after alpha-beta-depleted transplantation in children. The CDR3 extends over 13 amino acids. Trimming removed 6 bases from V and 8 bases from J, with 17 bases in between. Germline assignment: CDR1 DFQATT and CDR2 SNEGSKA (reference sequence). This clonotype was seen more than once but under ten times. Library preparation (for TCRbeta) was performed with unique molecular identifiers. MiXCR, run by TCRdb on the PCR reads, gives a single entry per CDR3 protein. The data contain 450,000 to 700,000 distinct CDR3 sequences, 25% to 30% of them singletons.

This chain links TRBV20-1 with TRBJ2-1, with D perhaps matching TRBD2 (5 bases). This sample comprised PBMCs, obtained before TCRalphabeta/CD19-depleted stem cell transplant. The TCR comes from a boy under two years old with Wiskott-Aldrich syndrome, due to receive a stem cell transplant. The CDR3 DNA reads TGCAGTGCCCCAACCCCCGTTAGCGATGAGCAGTTCTTC. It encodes CSAPTPVSDEQFF.